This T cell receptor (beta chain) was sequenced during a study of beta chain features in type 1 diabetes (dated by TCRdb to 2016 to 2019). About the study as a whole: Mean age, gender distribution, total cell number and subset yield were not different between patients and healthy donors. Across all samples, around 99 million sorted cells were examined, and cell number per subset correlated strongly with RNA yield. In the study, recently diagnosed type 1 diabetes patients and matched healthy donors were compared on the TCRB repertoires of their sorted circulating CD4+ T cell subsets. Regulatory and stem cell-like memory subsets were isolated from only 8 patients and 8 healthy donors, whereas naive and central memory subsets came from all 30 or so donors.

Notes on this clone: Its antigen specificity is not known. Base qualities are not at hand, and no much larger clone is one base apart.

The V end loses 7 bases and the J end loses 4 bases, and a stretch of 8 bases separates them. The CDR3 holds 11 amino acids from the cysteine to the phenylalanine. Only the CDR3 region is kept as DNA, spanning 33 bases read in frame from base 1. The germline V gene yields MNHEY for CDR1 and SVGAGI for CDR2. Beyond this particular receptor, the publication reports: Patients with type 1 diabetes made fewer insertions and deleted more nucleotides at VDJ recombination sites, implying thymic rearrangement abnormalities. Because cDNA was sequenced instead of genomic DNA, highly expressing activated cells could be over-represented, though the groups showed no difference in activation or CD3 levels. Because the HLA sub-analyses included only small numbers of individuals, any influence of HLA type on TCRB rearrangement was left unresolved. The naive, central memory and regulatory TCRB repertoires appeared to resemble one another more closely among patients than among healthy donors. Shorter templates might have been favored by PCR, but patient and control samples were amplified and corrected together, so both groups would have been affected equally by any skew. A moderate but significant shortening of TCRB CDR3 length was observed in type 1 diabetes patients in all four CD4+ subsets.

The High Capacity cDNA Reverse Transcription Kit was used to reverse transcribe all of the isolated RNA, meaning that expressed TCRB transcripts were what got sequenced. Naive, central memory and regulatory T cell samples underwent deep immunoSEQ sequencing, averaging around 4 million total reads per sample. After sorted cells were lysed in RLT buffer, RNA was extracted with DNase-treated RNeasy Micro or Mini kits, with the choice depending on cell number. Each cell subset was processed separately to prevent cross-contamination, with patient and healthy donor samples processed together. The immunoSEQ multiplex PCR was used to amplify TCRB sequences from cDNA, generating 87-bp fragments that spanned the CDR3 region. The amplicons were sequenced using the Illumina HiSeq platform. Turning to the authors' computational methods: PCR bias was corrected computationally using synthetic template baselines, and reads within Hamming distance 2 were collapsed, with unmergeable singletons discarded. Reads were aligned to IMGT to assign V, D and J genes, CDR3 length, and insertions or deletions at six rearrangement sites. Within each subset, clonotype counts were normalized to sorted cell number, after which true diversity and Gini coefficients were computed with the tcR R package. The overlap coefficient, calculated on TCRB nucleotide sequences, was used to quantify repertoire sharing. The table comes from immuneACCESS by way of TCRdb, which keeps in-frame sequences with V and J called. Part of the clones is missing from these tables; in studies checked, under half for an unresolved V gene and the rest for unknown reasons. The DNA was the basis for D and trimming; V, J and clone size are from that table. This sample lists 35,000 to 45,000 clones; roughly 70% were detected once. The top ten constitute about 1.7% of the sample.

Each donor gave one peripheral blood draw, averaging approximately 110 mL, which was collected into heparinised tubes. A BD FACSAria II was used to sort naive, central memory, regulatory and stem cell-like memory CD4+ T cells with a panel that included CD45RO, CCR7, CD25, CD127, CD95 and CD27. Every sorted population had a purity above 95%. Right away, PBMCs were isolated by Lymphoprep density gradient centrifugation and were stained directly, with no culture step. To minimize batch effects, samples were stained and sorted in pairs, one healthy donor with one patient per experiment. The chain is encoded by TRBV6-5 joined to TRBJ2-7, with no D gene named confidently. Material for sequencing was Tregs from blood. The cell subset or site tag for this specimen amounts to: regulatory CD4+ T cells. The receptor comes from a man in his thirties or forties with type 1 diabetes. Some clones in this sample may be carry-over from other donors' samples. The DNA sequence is TGTGCCAGCATTGGTACTTACGAGCAGTACTTC. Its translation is CASIGTYEQYF.